What follows are 26 T cell receptor beta chains derived from one specimen sequenced in a study of STAT3 mutations in large granular lymphocyte leukemia. Study-level results: At least one immunodominant TCR beta clonotype appeared in every T-cell large granular lymphocyte leukemia patient.

These receptors lack a known antigen. Sequencing was performed with immunoSEQ multiplex PCR; in TCRdb, only in-frame clones are kept and a portion is missing. The sample holds more than 2,000 clones, roughly three fifths seen once. The specimen sequenced was peripheral blood mononuclear cells. These receptors came from a man aged 60 to 75 with T-cell large granular lymphocyte leukemia. Some clones in this sample may be carry-over from other donors' samples.

This rearrangement joins TRBV9 to TRBJ2-7, with unresolved D. Germline lookup yields CDR1 SGDLS and CDR2 YYNGEE. This CDR3 comprises 14 residues. The V end was cut by 4 bases, the J end by 4 bases, with 15 bases between. CDR3 sequence: CASSPHSTRYEQYV. CDR3 DNA: TGTGCCAGCAGCCCCCACTCGACCCGATACGAGCAGTACGTC.

The chain combines TRBV5-3 with TRBJ2-7, with 11 bases matching TRBD1. TRBV5-3 is reported as an ORF; its role is uncertain. This CDR3 has 17 amino acids. V dropped 0 bases and J dropped 3; count of bases not matched to a gene: 8. CDR3 coding DNA: TGTGCCAGAAGCTTGGCGGGGACAGGGGGGCCCCGCTACGAGCAGTACTTC. Translating it yields CARSLAGTGGPRYEQYF.

V and J are TRBV30 and TRBJ2-3, with TRBD2 matching over 9 bases. The V gene end was trimmed by 1 base and the J gene end by 5 bases; junction bases not matched to a gene: 4. The CDR3 contains 14 residues. Germline-derived CDR1 and CDR2 are GTSNPN and SVGIG (reference sequence). The chain's CDR3 is CAWSGAGGGDTQYF. CDR3 coding DNA: TGTGCCTGGAGTGGGGCGGGAGGGGGAGATACGCAGTATTTT.

The J gene is TRBJ1-2, the V gene TRBV7-9; D perhaps matches TRBD1 (5 bases). The V gene's germline CDR1 is SEHNR and CDR2 FQNEAQ (reference sequence). The CDR3 extends over 13 amino acids. The V and J ends lost 4 bases and 3 bases respectively, with 9 bases between them. CDR3 region: CASSSWGDYGYTF. Here the CDR3 DNA reads TGTGCCAGCAGCTCCTGGGGGGACTATGGCTACACCTTC.

The chain links TRBV5-6 to TRBJ2-3, with D possibly being TRBD1 (5 bases). Germline lookup yields CDR1 SGHDT and CDR2 YYEEEE. This CDR3 contains 14 residues. The V end lost 4 bases, the J end lost 1 base, and 10 bases lay between the germline ends. CDR3 region: CASSETGRTDTQYF. The CDR3 bases are TGTGCCAGCAGCGAAACAGGACGCACAGATACGCAGTATTTT.

This rearrangement joins TRBV30 to TRBJ1-1; D uncertain. CDR1 and CDR2 (germline): GTSNPN, SVGIG (reference sequence). Trimming pared 0 bases from V and 1 base from J, leaving 6 bases between. The CDR3 runs to 13 residues. The CDR3 region has the DNA TGTGCCTGGAGTGTAGGTGGGAACACTGAAGCTTTCTTT. Translating it yields CAWSVGGNTEAFF.

The chain has TRBV2 and TRBJ2-7; TRBD2 aligns across 8 bases. Germline V gene sequence: CDR1 SNHLY, CDR2 FYNNEI. The V segment lost 7 bases and the J segment 3 bases; nucleotides outside the gene matches: 5. This CDR3 contains 13 residues. The CDR3 nucleotides are TGTGCCAGCACTGAGCGGGAGTACTACGAGCAGTACTTC. It codes for CASTEREYYEQYF.

The DNA for the CDR3 is TGTGCCTCGACGGTGAACACTGAAGCTTTCTTT. It is translated as CASTVNTEAFF. The chain links TRBV30 to TRBJ1-1; D call uncertain. Trimming shortened V by 7 bases and J by 0 bases, and 6 bases separated the two germline ends. The CDR3 totals 11 residues. Germline assignment: CDR1 GTSNPN and CDR2 SVGIG (reference sequence).

The genes are TRBV10-3 and TRBJ1-3; unclear D gene. Germline CDR1 is ENHRY and CDR2 is SYGVKD. Trimming shortened V by 6 bases and J by 0 bases, and 3 bases separated the two germline ends. The CDR3 sequence is 12 residues long. In DNA form, the CDR3 reads TGTGCCATCAGCACCTCTGGAAACACCATATATTTT. Protein product: CAISTSGNTIYF.

V gene TRBV6-1 combines with J gene TRBJ2-7; possible D gene TRBD2, 7 bases. V dropped 4 bases and J dropped 2 bases, with 15 bases sitting between them. This CDR3 has 15 residues. In germline, CDR1 is MNHNS, CDR2 SASEGT. CDR3 in amino acids: CASSVEGGFTYEQYV. The CDR3 DNA reads as TGTGCCAGCAGTGTAGAGGGGGGGTTCACCTACGAGCAGTACGTC.

The chain carries TRBV5-1 and TRBJ1-5; D gene ambiguous. This CDR3 has 15 residues. With 4 bases removed from V and 5 bases from J, the gap between germline ends came to 16 bases. Per germline, CDR1 SGHRS and CDR2 YFSETQ. The CDR3 sequence: CASSESGSGYQPQHF. CDR3 in DNA: TGCGCCAGCAGCGAAAGTGGGTCGGGGTATCAGCCCCAGCATTTT.

The chain combines TRBV30 with TRBJ2-7; tentatively, D is TRBD2 (5 bases). V dropped 1 base and J dropped 3 bases, with 7 bases sitting between them. This CDR3 spans 12 amino acids. CDR1 GTSNPN and CDR2 SVGIG come from the germline V gene (reference sequence). CDR3 nucleotide sequence: TGTGCCTGGAGTGCGGGGTTCTACGAGCAGTACTTC. Its protein is CAWSAGFYEQYF. The full variable domain, in which reference TRBV30 and TRBJ2-7 provide the parts outside the CDR3, is SQTIHQWPATLVQPVGSPLSLECTVEGTSNPNLYWYRQAAGRGLQLLFYSVGIGQISSEVPQNLSASRPQDRQFILSSKKLLLSDSGFYLCAWSAGFYEQYFGPGTRLTVT.

The V gene is TRBV5-1, the J gene TRBJ2-3; D gene unclear. The germline V gene has CDR1 SGHRS and CDR2 YFSETQ. V gave up 1 base and J gave up 4 bases, with 10 bases separating them. The CDR3 sequence is 14 residues long. The CDR3: CASSLFSGSDTQYF. The CDR3 nucleotides read TGCGCCAGCAGCTTGTTTAGTGGTTCAGATACGCAGTATTTT.

The V gene is TRBV7-9, the J gene TRBJ1-2, with 7 positions matching TRBD1. Germline-derived CDR1 and CDR2 are SEHNR and FQNEAQ (reference sequence). Trimming took 2 bases from V and 6 from J; bases not matched to a gene: 12. This CDR3 is 16 amino acids long. The CDR3 protein is CASSLSGNRGINGYTF. CDR3 nucleotide sequence: TGTGCCAGCAGCTTATCAGGCAACAGGGGAATCAATGGCTACACCTTC.

The chain couples TRBV5-1 to TRBJ2-6, with a weak D call TRBD2 (5 bases). This CDR3 comprises 16 residues. The germline V gene encodes CDR1 SGHRS and CDR2 YFSETQ. The V and J ends lost 0 bases and 3 bases respectively, with 10 bases between them. In nucleotides, the CDR3 is TGCGCCAGCAGCTTGGGGACTTCGGTTGGGGCCAACGTCCTGACTTTC. Residues: CASSLGTSVGANVLTF. Full variable domain (remainder filled in from reference TRBV5-1 and TRBJ2-6): KAGVTQTPRYLIKTRGQQVTLSCSPISGHRSVSWYQQTPGQGLQFLFEYFSETQRNKGNFPGRFSGRQFSNSRSEMNVSTLELGDSALYLCASSLGTSVGANVLTFGAGSRLTVL.

V gene TRBV18 combines with J gene TRBJ1-2; 7 nucleotides agree with TRBD1. Germline assignment: CDR1 KGHSH and CDR2 LQKENI. This CDR3 has 15 amino acids. J was trimmed by 7 bases and V by 2 bases; bases with no gene match: 10. CDR3 sequence: CASSPGTERGLGYTF. The CDR3 DNA reads as TGTGCCAGCTCACCAGGGACAGAAAGGGGGCTTGGCTACACCTTC. The whole variable domain, remainder taken from reference TRBV18 and TRBJ1-2, is NAGVMQNPRHLVRRRGQEARLRCSPMKGHSHVYWYRQLPEEGLKFMVYLQKENIIDESGMPKERFSAEFPKEGPSILRIQQVVRGDSAAYFCASSPGTERGLGYTFGSGTRLTVV.

The chain is built from TRBV6-6 and TRBJ1-1; D unresolved. The length of the CDR3 is 11 residues. Trimming took off 6 bases at V and 0 bases at J, with 2 bases between the two ends. Germline values: CDR1 MNHNY, CDR2 SVGAGI (reference sequence). Here the CDR3 DNA reads TGTGCCAGCAGAATGAACACTGAAGCTTTCTTT. Translated, it gives CASRMNTEAFF.

The gene calls are TRBV7-9 and TRBJ2-7, with TRBD1 matching 9 bases. CDR1 is SEHNR and CDR2 is FQNEAQ in the germline V gene (reference sequence). V shed 5 bases, J shed 6 bases, and the junction held 8 bases outside the gene matches. The CDR3 covers 14 residues. CDR3: CASSRGQGLGEQYF. The CDR3 bases are TGTGCCAGCAGCAGGGGACAGGGCCTCGGCGAGCAGTACTTC. Combining the CDR3 with reference TRBV7-9 and TRBJ2-7 gives the whole variable domain DTGVSQNPRHKITKRGQNVTFRCDPISEHNRLYWYRQTLGQGPEFLTYFQNEAQLEKSRLLSDRFSAERPKGSFSTLEIQRTEQGDSAMYLCASSRGQGLGEQYFGPGTRLTVT.

This clone was found a few times. The J gene is TRBJ1-6, the V gene TRBV5-1; D uncertain. The CDR3 is 14 residues long. V lost 4 bases to trimming and J lost 8 bases, with 13 bases between them. Germline CDR1 SGHRS, CDR2 YFSETQ. The CDR3 sequence: CASSPVGQDSPLHF. Written as DNA, the CDR3 is TGCGCCAGCAGCCCGGTGGGTCAGGATTCACCCCTCCACTTT.

The V and J genes are TRBV29-1 and TRBJ1-2; no definite D call. This CDR3 region has 13 residues. Looked up from germline, CDR1 is SQVTM and CDR2 is ANQGSEA. Trimming took off 7 bases at V and 8 bases at J, with 20 bases between the two ends. The chain's CDR3 is CSATRTPIGGYTF. The CDR3 region has the DNA TGCAGCGCCACCAGAACCCCAATTGGAGGCTACACCTTC.

This rearrangement joins TRBV27 to TRBJ1-1; D perhaps matches TRBD1 (6 bases). The CDR3 totals 14 residues. Trimming removed 4 bases from V and 3 bases from J, with 12 bases in between. CDR1 MNHEY and CDR2 SMNVEV come from the germline V gene (reference sequence). The CDR3: CASSWGGGYTEAFF. CDR3 DNA: TGTGCCAGCAGTTGGGGGGGCGGGTACACTGAAGCTTTCTTT.

There are a few counts of this clone. This sequence joins TRBV4-1 and TRBJ1-6, with a possible D match to TRBD1 (5 bases). The CDR3 is 15 amino acids. V was clipped by 4 bases and J by 6 bases, with 13 bases between them. Germline values: CDR1 MGHRA, CDR2 YSYEKL. The CDR3 sequence is CASSRLATGNSPLHF. Written as DNA, the CDR3 is TGCGCCAGCAGCCGGCTAGCCACAGGTAATTCACCCCTCCACTTT.

This chain links TRBV6-6 with TRBJ1-1; 9 positions match TRBD1. The germline CDR1 and CDR2 sequences are MNHNY and SVGAGI (reference sequence). The J segment lost 10 bases and the V segment lost 9 bases, leaving 12 bases of the junction unmatched. This CDR3 comprises 13 residues. The CDR3 DNA is TGTGCCAGTACCCCGGGACAGGGATCTACAGCTTTCTTT. Translation gives CASTPGQGSTAFF.

This chain joins TRBV7-9 and TRBJ2-5, with unresolved D. The DNA matches TRBJ2-7 better at its end, which makes the J call doubtful. CDR3 length equals 12 residues. The germline V gene has CDR1 SEHNR and CDR2 FQNEAQ (reference sequence). The CDR3 sequence is CASSLGQNEQYF. The CDR3 region has the DNA TGTGCCAGCAGCTTAGGTCAGAACGAGCAGTACTTC.

This clone turned up a few times. The CDR3 protein is CASGLGHSNEQFF. Here the CDR3 DNA reads TGTGCTAGTGGTCTCGGACATAGCAATGAGCAGTTCTTC. The chain joins TRBV12-5 to TRBJ2-1, with D tentatively TRBD1 (5 bases). V was pared by 5 bases and J by 6 bases, with 11 bases between. The CDR3 has 13 amino acids. The germline V gene encodes CDR1 LGHNT and CDR2 FRNRAP.

The rearrangement links TRBV30 to TRBJ2-3; D gene ambiguous. This CDR3 comprises 10 residues. The V end was cut by 5 bases, the J end by 4 bases, with 4 bases between. Germline V gene sequence: CDR1 GTSNPN, CDR2 SVGIG (reference sequence). CDR3 coding DNA: TGTGCCTGGGGAGCAGATACGCAGTATTTT. As protein: CAWGADTQYF.